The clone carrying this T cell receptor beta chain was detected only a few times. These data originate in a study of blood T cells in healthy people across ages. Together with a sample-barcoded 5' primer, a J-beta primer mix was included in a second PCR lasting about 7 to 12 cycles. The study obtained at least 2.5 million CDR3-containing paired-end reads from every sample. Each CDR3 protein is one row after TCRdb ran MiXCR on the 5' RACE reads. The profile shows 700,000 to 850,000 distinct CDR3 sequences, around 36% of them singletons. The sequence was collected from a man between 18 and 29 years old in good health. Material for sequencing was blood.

The CDR3 bases are TGTGCCAGCAGTGGCAAGACAGGGGTTTCCTACAATGAGCAGTTCTTC. Translation gives CASSGKTGVSYNEQFF. The chain combines TRBV25-1 with TRBJ2-1, with TRBD1 matching 8 bases. V dropped 4 bases and J dropped 1; count of bases not matched to a gene: 6. The germline V gene encodes CDR1 MGHDK and CDR2 SYGVNS. The length of the CDR3 is 16 residues. Using reference TRBV25-1 and TRBJ2-1 for the parts outside the CDR3, the full variable domain is EADIYQTPRYLVIGTGKKITLECSQTMGHDKMYWYQQDPGMELHLIHYSYGVNSTEKGDLSSESTVSRIRTEHFPLTLESARPSHTSQYLCASSGKTGVSYNEQFFGPGTRLTVL.